Listed below are T cell receptor beta chains from one sample, sequenced in a study of T cells expressing NK-cell markers. After re-calling the 5' RACE reads, TCRdb lists one entry per CDR3 protein, DNA absent. Its clone listing holds approximately 550,000 distinct CDR3 sequences. The specimen sequenced was blood T cells: a sorted CD56 or NKG2C T cell subset, CD4+ or CD8+ T cells, or bulk PBMC T cells (not recorded which). All receptors come from a man aged 18 to 30 in good health. The CDR3 runs from the conserved cysteine through the conserved F or W.

V: TRBV7-2; J: TRBJ2-3; CDR3: CASSSRTSVGTDTQYF
V: TRBV10-3; J: TRBJ2-2; CDR3: CAISPSGLKNTGELFF
V: TRBV7-9; J: TRBJ2-1; CDR3: CASSSDPEQFF
V: TRBV11-2; J: TRBJ2-1; CDR3: CASSPATLAGGEEQFF
V: TRBV7-3; J: TRBJ2-3; CDR3: CASSSTLDRGDTQYF
V: TRBV5-1; J: TRBJ2-1; CDR3: CASSLEAAGYNNEQFF
V: TRBV3-1; J: TRBJ2-2; CDR3: CASVGRGDTGELFF
V: TRBV20-1; J: TRBJ1-5; CDR3: CSAKDDNSNQPQHF
V: TRBV20-1; J: TRBJ2-3; CDR3: CSAGRVMLDTDTQYF
V: TRBV12-5; J: TRBJ2-5; CDR3: CASGLHGDRMTQYF
V: TRBV30; J: TRBJ2-3; CDR3: CAWSEGLVPLDTQYF
V: TRBV20-1; J: TRBJ2-7; CDR3: CSAFRLAGNYEQYF
V: TRBV14; J: TRBJ2-1; CDR3: CASSHGSDIRTNEQFF
V: TRBV29-1; J: TRBJ2-3; CDR3: CSVEGTGGGTDTQYF
V: TRBV10-2; J: TRBJ1-1; CDR3: CASSERGNAFF
V: TRBV10-3; J: TRBJ2-3; CDR3: CAISPGGTSGSLSSPDTQYF
V: TRBV28; J: TRBJ2-7; CDR3: CASSGLAGYEQYF
V: TRBV6-2/TRBV6-3; J: TRBJ2-1; CDR3: CASRRLEDYYNEQFF
V: TRBV12-3/TRBV12-4; J: TRBJ1-1; CDR3: CASKRGLDNTEAFF
V: TRBV20-1; J: TRBJ2-1; CDR3: CSARGGLAGGHDSYNEQFF
V: TRBV28; J: TRBJ2-1; CDR3: CASASMGGEAWEEQFF
V: TRBV29-1; J: TRBJ2-2; CDR3: CSVDADSPNTGELFF
V: TRBV12-3/TRBV12-4; J: TRBJ2-3; CDR3: CASRPGVGNTDTQYF
V: TRBV5-6; J: TRBJ2-7; CDR3: CASYAGGGYEQYF
V: TRBV29-1; J: TRBJ2-7; CDR3: CSVEAPGAPGQGYEQYF
V: TRBV5-1; J: TRBJ1-4; CDR3: CASSLGQGNEKLFF
V: TRBV2; J: TRBJ2-1; CDR3: CASSPTGLSGNEQFF
V: TRBV20-1; J: TRBJ2-5; CDR3: CSAENEQETQYF
V: TRBV28; J: TRBJ2-1; CDR3: CASRPERTLSYNEQFF
V: TRBV4-3; J: TRBJ2-5; CDR3: CASSQGGLAQETQYF
V: TRBV4-2; J: TRBJ1-3; CDR3: CASSQAGFPGNTIYF
V: TRBV12-3/TRBV12-4; J: TRBJ2-2; CDR3: CAWKTGARNGELFF
V: TRBV20-1; J: TRBJ1-2; CDR3: CSVPGGQGNYGYTF
V: TRBV12-3/TRBV12-4; J: TRBJ2-1; CDR3: CASRRTSSTHNEQFF
V: TRBV7-2; J: TRBJ2-7; CDR3: CASRGGGRIFYEQYF
V: TRBV15; J: TRBJ1-4; CDR3: CATSPPPGNEKLFF
V: TRBV12-3/TRBV12-4; J: TRBJ1-4; CDR3: CASRPFGTVNEKLFF
V: TRBV6-2/TRBV6-3; J: TRBJ2-2; CDR3: CASSYLSSLAGDTGELFF
V: TRBV28; J: TRBJ1-5; CDR3: CASSREQGAGNQPQHF
V: TRBV6-5; J: TRBJ2-1; CDR3: CASSYGRGGGQFF
V: TRBV3-1; J: TRBJ2-5; CDR3: CASSQDGTSGRVEETQYF
V: TRBV27; J: TRBJ2-1; CDR3: CASGTGVANEQFF
V: TRBV12-3/TRBV12-4; J: TRBJ1-1; CDR3: CASSFGAGWRNTEAFF
V: TRBV12-3/TRBV12-4; J: TRBJ2-2; CDR3: CASRRTGLNTGELFF
V: TRBV4-1; J: TRBJ1-4; CDR3: CASSQVGVEEKLFF
V: TRBV6-5; J: TRBJ1-1; CDR3: CAGKSETGRHTEAFF
V: TRBV7-6; J: TRBJ2-2; CDR3: CASSLRAYDTNGELFF
V: TRBV12-3/TRBV12-4; J: TRBJ2-5; CDR3: CASRPTTGELQETQYF
V: TRBV5-6; J: TRBJ2-3; CDR3: CASSRLAYTDTQYF
V: TRBV20-1; J: TRBJ1-5; CDR3: CSASPRGGEQPQHF
V: TRBV12-3/TRBV12-4; J: TRBJ2-3; CDR3: CASSLTGGSTDTQYF
V: TRBV27; J: TRBJ2-1; CDR3: CASSSAPYNEQFF
V: TRBV27; J: TRBJ2-6; CDR3: CASSLKQGARSGANVLTF
V: TRBV5-1; J: TRBJ2-2; CDR3: CASSLAQGGLNTGELFF